The rows below give T cell receptor beta chains drawn from one sample of a study of blood T cell repertoires in COVID-19. Assay: immunoSEQ multiplex PCR; the TCRdb copy retains only in-frame clones and omits some. The top ten hold 15% to 20% of the sample, which has under 55,000 clones, about 80% seen once. The material sequenced was peripheral blood. These receptors were obtained from a man aged 65-85 years with acute or convalescent COVID-19. Both conserved end residues are part of each CDR3. A D gene is named only where the DNA matches it firmly. Size tells how often a clone was seen (once, few, many) or the class of an expanded clone, and some rows leave it out.

d_call,clone_size,v_call,cdr3_length,j_call,cdr3_aa,cdr3_nt
TRBD1,.,TRBV4-3,16,TRBJ1-2,CASSQDSRTGRSGYTF,TGCGCCAGCAGCCAAGACTCCCGGACAGGGCGGAGTGGCTACACCTTC
TRBD1,once,TRBV30,14,TRBJ1-4,CACLRQGAGEKLFF,TGTGCCTGCCTCCGACAGGGGGCAGGGGAAAAACTGTTTTTT
.,.,TRBV12-3/TRBV12-4,13,TRBJ1-4,CASSSVLNEKLFF,TGTGCCAGCAGTTCAGTACTAAATGAAAAACTGTTTTTT
.,.,TRBV18,14,TRBJ1-3,CASSEGGVGNTIYF,TGTGCCAGCTCAGAGGGCGGCGTCGGAAACACCATATATTTT
.,.,TRBV18,16,TRBJ1-6,CASSPRQAHYNSPLHF,TGTGCCAGCTCACCTCGACAGGCCCACTATAATTCACCCCTCCACTTT
.,.,TRBV15,14,TRBJ1-4,CATSRAGGNEKLFF,TGTGCCACCAGCAGAGCGGGGGGTAATGAAAAACTGTTTTTT
.,few,TRBV30,13,TRBJ1-2,CAWSVQANYGYTF,TGTGCCTGGAGTGTACAGGCGAACTATGGCTACACCTTC
TRBD1,.,TRBV6-5,13,TRBJ1-2,CASRSTGAGGYTF,TGTGCCAGCAGGTCGACAGGGGCGGGTGGCTACACCTTC
.,.,TRBV30,13,TRBJ1-2,CAWSVRGAGGYTF,TGTGCCTGGAGTGTTCGGGGGGCTGGGGGCTACACCTTC
TRBD1,.,TRBV7-9,17,TRBJ1-5,CASSLAGQGKWNQPQHF,TGTGCCAGCAGCTTAGCGGGACAGGGGAAGTGGAATCAGCCCCAGCATTTT
TRBD1,few,TRBV3-1/TRBV3-2,15,TRBJ1-1,CASSPGQGLNTEAFF,TGTGCCAGCAGCCCGGGACAGGGCTTGAACACTGAAGCTTTCTTT
.,.,TRBV6-2/TRBV6-3,15,TRBJ1-5,CASSYWGSSNQPQHF,TGTGCCAGCAGTTACTGGGGCTCCAGCAATCAGCCCCAGCATTTT
TRBD1,.,TRBV27,14,TRBJ2-2,CASRGTGVYGELFF,TGTGCCAGCCGTGGGACAGGGGTTTACGGGGAGCTGTTTTTT
.,.,TRBV3-1/TRBV3-2,17,TRBJ1-1,CASSQDEGEMMNTEAFF,TGTGCCAGCAGCCAAGATGAAGGAGAAATGATGAACACTGAAGCTTTCTTT
TRBD1,.,TRBV6-5,15,TRBJ1-1,CASSSFTGTAPEAFF,TGTGCCAGCAGTTCTTTTACCGGGACAGCCCCTGAAGCTTTCTTT
.,.,TRBV7-9,17,TRBJ2-4,CASSLNRGGSAKNIQYF,TGTGCCAGCAGCTTAAACAGAGGGGGTTCAGCCAAAAACATTCAGTACTTC
TRBD2,.,TRBV5-6,14,TRBJ2-3,CASSLVAGADTQYF,TGTGCCAGCAGCTTGGTGGCGGGGGCAGATACGCAGTATTTT
.,once,TRBV5-1,15,TRBJ1-3,CASSLEPGSGNTIYF,TGCGCCAGCAGCTTGGAACCAGGCTCTGGAAACACCATATATTTT
.,.,TRBV5-5,17,TRBJ1-3,CASSAITGPSSGNTIYF,TGTGCCAGCAGCGCTATAACAGGGCCCAGCTCTGGAAACACCATATATTTT
.,.,TRBV3-1/TRBV3-2,13,TRBJ1-2,CASSKSQGSGYTF,TGTGCCAGCAGCAAGTCACAGGGCAGCGGCTACACCTTC
TRBD2,.,TRBV18,13,TRBJ2-1,CASSPDGGGEQFF,TGTGCCAGCTCCCCCGACGGGGGGGGTGAGCAGTTCTTC
.,.,TRBV9,14,TRBJ1-5,CASSVGAGNQPQHF,TGTGCCAGCAGCGTAGGAGCGGGGAATCAGCCCCAGCATTTT
TRBD2,.,TRBV7-2,16,TRBJ2-3,CASSPGGRTDVDTQYF,TGTGCCAGCAGCCCGGGGGGACGGACCGACGTGGATACGCAGTATTTT
TRBD1,.,TRBV5-4,15,TRBJ2-2,CASRILQGQTGELFF,TGTGCCAGCAGAATTTTACAGGGGCAGACCGGGGAGCTGTTTTTT
.,few,TRBV27,15,TRBJ1-1,CASSSPTGRVTEAFF,TGTGCCAGCAGTTCACCGACGGGGAGGGTCACTGAAGCTTTCTTT
TRBD2,.,TRBV28,16,TRBJ2-3,CASTETSGGAIDTQYF,TGTGCCAGCACCGAAACTAGCGGGGGGGCAATAGATACGCAGTATTTT
TRBD1,few,TRBV4-3,18,TRBJ2-1,CASSHLKTRQGASHEQFF,TGCGCCAGCAGCCACCTTAAGACCCGACAGGGTGCCTCCCATGAGCAGTTCTTC
.,.,TRBV28,14,TRBJ1-1,CASSPRLGSGEAFF,TGTGCCAGCAGTCCCAGGCTGGGAAGCGGTGAAGCTTTCTTT
.,.,TRBV5-1,15,TRBJ1-5,CASSLQGRREQPQHF,TGCGCCAGCAGCTTACAGGGTAGAAGGGAACAGCCCCAGCATTTT
.,.,TRBV7-3,13,TRBJ1-1,CASTLGGDTEAFF,TGTGCCAGCACCCTGGGGGGTGACACTGAAGCTTTCTTT
.,.,TRBV9,14,TRBJ1-2,CASSPKSGLYGYTF,TGTGCCAGCAGCCCCAAGAGCGGACTCTATGGCTACACCTTC
.,once,TRBV2,13,TRBJ1-1,CASNRQANTEAFF,TGTGCCAGCAACCGACAGGCCAACACTGAAGCTTTCTTT
TRBD1,.,TRBV5-1,17,TRBJ1-2,CASSLDPGTGGSYGYTF,TGCGCCAGCAGCTTGGATCCCGGCACAGGGGGCAGCTATGGCTACACCTTC
TRBD1,.,TRBV18,15,TRBJ1-6,CASQPGQGAYSPLHF,TGTGCCAGCCAACCGGGACAGGGGGCCTATTCACCCCTCCACTTT
.,.,TRBV7-9,15,TRBJ2-7,CASSPLDRPTYEQYF,TGTGCCAGCAGCCCATTAGACAGGCCAACCTACGAGCAGTACTTC
.,.,TRBV19,17,TRBJ2-1,CASSIWNREGSYNEQFF,TGTGCCAGTAGTATTTGGAACAGGGAAGGCTCCTACAATGAGCAGTTCTTC
TRBD1,.,TRBV5-4,15,TRBJ2-1,CASSLGGQGVNEQFF,TGTGCCAGCAGCTTGGGGGGACAGGGTGTGAATGAGCAGTTCTTC
.,.,TRBV7-9,14,TRBJ1-1,CASSLAGAGTEAFF,TGTGCCAGCAGCTTAGCGGGGGCCGGAACTGAAGCTTTCTTT
TRBD1,.,TRBV10-3,14,TRBJ2-7,CAINQSPGQGEQYF,TGTGCAATAAATCAGTCCCCAGGACAGGGAGAGCAGTACTTC
.,.,TRBV5-5,16,TRBJ1-5,CASSSRGDHSNQPQHF,TGTGCCAGCAGCTCCCGGGGGGATCATAGCAATCAGCCCCAGCATTTT
TRBD1,.,TRBV18,15,TRBJ2-3,CASSPETGLTDTQYF,TGTGCCAGCTCACCCGAGACAGGGCTCACAGATACGCAGTATTTT
.,.,TRBV4-1,13,TRBJ1-2,CASSHDFSAGYTF,TGCGCCAGCAGCCATGACTTCTCGGCCGGCTACACCTTC
TRBD2,.,TRBV5-4,17,TRBJ2-3,CASSLKTAGGSTDTQYF,TGTGCCAGCAGCTTGAAAACGGCGGGGGGTAGCACAGATACGCAGTATTTT
.,once,TRBV7-3,15,TRBJ2-3,CASSTGARDTDTQYF,TGTGCCAGCAGCACCGGAGCCAGGGACACAGATACGCAGTATTTT
.,.,TRBV5-1,14,TRBJ1-2,CASSFKQGNYGYTF,TGCGCCAGCAGCTTCAAACAGGGTAACTATGGCTACACCTTC
TRBD2,.,TRBV5-1,14,TRBJ2-5,CASSPGLAEETQYF,TGCGCCAGCAGCCCGGGACTAGCGGAAGAGACCCAGTACTTC
.,.,TRBV18,13,TRBJ2-5,CASSPFEQFAQYF,TGTGCCAGCTCACCATTTGAACAGTTCGCCCAGTACTTC
.,.,TRBV19,13,TRBJ1-2,CASSNRDIGGYTF,TGTGCCAGTAGTAACAGGGACATAGGTGGCTACACCTTC
TRBD1,.,TRBV15,16,TRBJ1-1,CATSREQGVEVVGAFF,TGTGCCACCAGCAGAGAGCAGGGGGTGGAGGTTGTAGGAGCTTTCTTT